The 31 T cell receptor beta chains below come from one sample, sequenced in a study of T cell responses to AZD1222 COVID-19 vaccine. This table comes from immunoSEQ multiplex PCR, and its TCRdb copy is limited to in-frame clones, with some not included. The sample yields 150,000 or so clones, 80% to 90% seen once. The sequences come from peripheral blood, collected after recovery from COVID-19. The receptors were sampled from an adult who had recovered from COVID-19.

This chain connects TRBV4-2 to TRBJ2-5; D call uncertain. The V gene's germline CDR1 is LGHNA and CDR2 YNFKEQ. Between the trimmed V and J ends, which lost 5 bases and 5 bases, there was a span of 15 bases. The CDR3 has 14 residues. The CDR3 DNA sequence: TGTGCCAGCAGCGGCCACTTAAGGCGGGAGACCCAGTACTTC. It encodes CASSGHLRRETQYF.

The CDR3 sequence: CASSLGGSTDTQYF. As DNA, the CDR3 is TGTGCCAGCAGTTTAGGGGGGAGCACAGATACGCAGTATTTT. J is TRBJ2-3 and V is TRBV28; tentatively, D is TRBD2 (6 bases). Between the trimmed V and J ends, which lost 2 bases and 0 bases, there was a span of 6 bases. Germline values: CDR1 MDHEN, CDR2 SYDVKM. The CDR3 is 14 residues long.

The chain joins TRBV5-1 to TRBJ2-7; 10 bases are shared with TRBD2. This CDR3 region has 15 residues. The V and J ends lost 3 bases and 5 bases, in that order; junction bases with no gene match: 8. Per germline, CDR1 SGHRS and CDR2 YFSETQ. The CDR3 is CASSWPLAGGHEQYF. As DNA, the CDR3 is TGCGCCAGCAGCTGGCCCTTAGCGGGAGGCCACGAGCAGTACTTC.

The CDR3 region has the DNA TGTGCCAGCATGGGGGGGGGAACCCTCTCCTACGAGCAGTACTTC. It yields the protein CASMGGGTLSYEQYF. The rearrangement joins TRBV6-5 to TRBJ2-7, with 7 bases fitting TRBD2. Germline trimming cut 7 bases from V and 0 bases from J; bases unmatched to any gene: 9. Germline V gene lookup returns CDR1 MNHEY and CDR2 SVGAGI. This CDR3 region has 15 residues.

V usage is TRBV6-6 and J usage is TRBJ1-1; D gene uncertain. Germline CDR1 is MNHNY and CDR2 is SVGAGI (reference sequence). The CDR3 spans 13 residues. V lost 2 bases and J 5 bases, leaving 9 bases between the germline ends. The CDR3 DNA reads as TGTGCCAGCAGTTACGGAGCGGCAACTGAAGCTTTCTTT. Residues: CASSYGAATEAFF.

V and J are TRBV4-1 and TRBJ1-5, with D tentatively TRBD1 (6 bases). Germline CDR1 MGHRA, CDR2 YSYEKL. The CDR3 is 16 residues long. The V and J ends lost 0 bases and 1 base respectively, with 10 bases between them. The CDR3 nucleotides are TGCGCCAGCAGCCAAGACGGGCAGGGGAGCAATCAGCCCCAGCATTTT. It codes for CASSQDGQGSNQPQHF.

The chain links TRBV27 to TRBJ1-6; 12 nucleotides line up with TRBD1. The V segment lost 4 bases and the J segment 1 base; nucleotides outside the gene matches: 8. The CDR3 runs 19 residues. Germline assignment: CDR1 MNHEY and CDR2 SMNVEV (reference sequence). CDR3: CASSSPGQGAWSYNSPLHF. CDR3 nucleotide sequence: TGTGCCAGCAGTTCTCCGGGACAGGGGGCTTGGTCCTATAATTCACCCCTCCACTTT.

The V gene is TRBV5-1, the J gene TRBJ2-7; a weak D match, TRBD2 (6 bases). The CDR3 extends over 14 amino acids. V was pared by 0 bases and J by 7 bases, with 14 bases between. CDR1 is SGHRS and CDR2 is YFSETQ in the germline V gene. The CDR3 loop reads CASSLASIAGEQYF. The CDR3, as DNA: TGCGCCAGCAGCTTGGCGTCTATCGCGGGGGAGCAGTACTTC.

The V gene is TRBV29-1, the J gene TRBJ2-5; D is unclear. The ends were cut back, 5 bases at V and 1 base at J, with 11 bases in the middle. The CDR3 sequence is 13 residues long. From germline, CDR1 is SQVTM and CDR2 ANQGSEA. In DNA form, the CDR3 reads TGCAGCGTTACAAGTATAGCCCAAGAGACCCAGTACTTC. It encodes CSVTSIAQETQYF.

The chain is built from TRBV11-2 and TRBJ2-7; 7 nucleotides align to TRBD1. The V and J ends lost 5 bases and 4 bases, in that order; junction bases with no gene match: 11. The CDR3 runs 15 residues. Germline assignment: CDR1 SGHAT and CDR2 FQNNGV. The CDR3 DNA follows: TGTGCCAGCAGCGACCGGGACAGTTTCCCGTACGAGCAGTACTTC. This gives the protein CASSDRDSFPYEQYF.

CDR3 bases: TGTGCCAGCAGTCGGACGTCATATGGCTACACCTTC. Amino acids: CASSRTSYGYTF. V is TRBV28 and J is TRBJ1-2; D is ambiguous. V lost 5 bases and J 5 bases, leaving 9 bases between the germline ends. Germline V gene data show CDR1 as MDHEN and CDR2 as SYDVKM. There are 12 residues in the CDR3.

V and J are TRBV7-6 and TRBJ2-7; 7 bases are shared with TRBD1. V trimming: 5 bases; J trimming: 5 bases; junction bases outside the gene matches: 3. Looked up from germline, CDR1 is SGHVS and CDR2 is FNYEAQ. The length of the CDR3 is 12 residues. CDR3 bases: TGTGCCAGCAGCGCGACAGGGAACGAGCAGTACTTC. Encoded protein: CASSATGNEQYF.

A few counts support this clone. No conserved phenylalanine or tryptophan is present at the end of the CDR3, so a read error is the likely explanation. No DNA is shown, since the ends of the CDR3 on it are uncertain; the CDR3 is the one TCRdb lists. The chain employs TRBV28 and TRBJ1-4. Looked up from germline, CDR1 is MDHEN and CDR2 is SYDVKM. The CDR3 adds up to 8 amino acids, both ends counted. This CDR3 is CASSLRAR.

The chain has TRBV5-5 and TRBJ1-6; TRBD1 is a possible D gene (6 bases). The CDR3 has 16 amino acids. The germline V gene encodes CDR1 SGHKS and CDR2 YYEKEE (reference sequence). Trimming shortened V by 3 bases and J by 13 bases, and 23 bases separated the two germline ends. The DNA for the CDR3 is TGTGCCAGCAGCTGGACGGCGGGACACCAACCCACGCCCCTCCACTTT. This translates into CASSWTAGHQPTPLHF.

Here the CDR3 reads CASSLAASGRGEQYF. The CDR3 DNA is TGTGCCAGCAGCTTAGCGGCTAGCGGGAGGGGTGAGCAGTACTTC. This rearrangement joins TRBV7-8 to TRBJ2-7; 12 bases align to TRBD2. The CDR3 is 15 amino acids. V lost 0 bases and J lost 7; bases outside the gene matches: 4. The germline V gene has CDR1 SGHVS and CDR2 FQNEAQ.

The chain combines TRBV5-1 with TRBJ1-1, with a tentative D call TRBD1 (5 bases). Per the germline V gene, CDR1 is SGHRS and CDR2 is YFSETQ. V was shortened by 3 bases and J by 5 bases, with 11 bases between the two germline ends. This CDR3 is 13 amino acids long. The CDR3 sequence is CASSSGGRTEAFF. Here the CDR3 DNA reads TGCGCCAGCAGCTCTGGGGGTAGGACTGAAGCTTTCTTT.

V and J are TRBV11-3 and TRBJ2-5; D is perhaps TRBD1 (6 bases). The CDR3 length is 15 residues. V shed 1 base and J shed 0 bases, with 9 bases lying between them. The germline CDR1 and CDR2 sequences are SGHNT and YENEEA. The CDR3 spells CASSLGTADQETQYF. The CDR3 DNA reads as TGTGCCAGCAGCTTAGGGACAGCCGACCAAGAGACCCAGTACTTC.

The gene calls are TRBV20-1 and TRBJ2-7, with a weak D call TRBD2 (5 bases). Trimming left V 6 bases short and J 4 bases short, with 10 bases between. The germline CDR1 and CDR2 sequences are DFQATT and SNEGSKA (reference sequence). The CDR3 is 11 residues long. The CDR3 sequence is CSARREYEQYF. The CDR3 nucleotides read TGCAGTGCCCGACGGGAATACGAGCAGTACTTC.

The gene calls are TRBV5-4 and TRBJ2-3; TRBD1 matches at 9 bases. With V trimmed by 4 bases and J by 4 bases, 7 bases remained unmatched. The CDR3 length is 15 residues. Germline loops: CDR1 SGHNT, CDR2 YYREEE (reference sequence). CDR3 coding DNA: TGTGCCAGCAGCCTGCCGGGACAGGGAGCAGATACGCAGTATTTT. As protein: CASSLPGQGADTQYF.

CDR3 sequence reads: CASSPYNEQFF. CDR3 DNA sequence: TGTGCCAGCAGCCCGTACAATGAGCAGTTCTTC. The rearrangement joins TRBV2 to TRBJ2-1; no firm D call. Germline-derived CDR1 and CDR2 are SNHLY and FYNNEI. V shed 6 bases and J shed 4 bases, with 4 bases lying between them. The CDR3 is 11 amino acids.

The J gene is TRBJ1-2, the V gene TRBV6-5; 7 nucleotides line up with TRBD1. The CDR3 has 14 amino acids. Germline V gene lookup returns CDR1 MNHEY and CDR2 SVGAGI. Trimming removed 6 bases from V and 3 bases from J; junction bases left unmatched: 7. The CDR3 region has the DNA TGTGCCAGCAGGGCGAACAGGGGTGACTATGGCTACACCTTC. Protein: CASRANRGDYGYTF.

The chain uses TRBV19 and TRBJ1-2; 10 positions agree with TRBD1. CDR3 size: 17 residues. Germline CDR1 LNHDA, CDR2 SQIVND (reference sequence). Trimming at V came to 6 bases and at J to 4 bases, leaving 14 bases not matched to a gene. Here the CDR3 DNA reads TGTGCCAGTAGCCCGTCCCCGGGGACAGGGGCCATCTATGGCTACACCTTC. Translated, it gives CASSPSPGTGAIYGYTF.

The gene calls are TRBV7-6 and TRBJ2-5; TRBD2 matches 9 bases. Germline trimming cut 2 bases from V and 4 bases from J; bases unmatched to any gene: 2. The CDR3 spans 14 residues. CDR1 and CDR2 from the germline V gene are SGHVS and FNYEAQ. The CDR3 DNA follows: TGTGCCAGCAGCTTATCAGCGGGAGGAGAGACCCAGTACTTC. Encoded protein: CASSLSAGGETQYF.

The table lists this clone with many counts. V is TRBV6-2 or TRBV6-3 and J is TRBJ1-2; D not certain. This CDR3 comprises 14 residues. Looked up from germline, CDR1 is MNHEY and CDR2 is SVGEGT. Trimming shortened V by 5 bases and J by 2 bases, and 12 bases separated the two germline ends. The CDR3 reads CASSLSSSNYGYTF. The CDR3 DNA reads TGTGCCAGCAGTCTAAGCTCATCGAACTATGGCTACACCTTC.

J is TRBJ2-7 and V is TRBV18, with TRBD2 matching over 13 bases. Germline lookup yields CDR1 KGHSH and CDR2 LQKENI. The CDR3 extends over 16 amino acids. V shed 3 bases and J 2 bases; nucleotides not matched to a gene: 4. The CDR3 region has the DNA TGTGCCAGCTCACCCCTGGGACTAGCGGGAACCTACGAGCAGTACTTC. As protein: CASSPLGLAGTYEQYF.

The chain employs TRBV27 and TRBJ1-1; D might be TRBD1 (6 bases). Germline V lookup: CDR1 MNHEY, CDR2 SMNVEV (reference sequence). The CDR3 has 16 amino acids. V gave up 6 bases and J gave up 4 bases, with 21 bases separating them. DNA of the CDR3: TGTGCCAGCAGGCACTACCTAGGGGGTTTGCGCACTGAAGCTTTCTTT. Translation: CASRHYLGGLRTEAFF.

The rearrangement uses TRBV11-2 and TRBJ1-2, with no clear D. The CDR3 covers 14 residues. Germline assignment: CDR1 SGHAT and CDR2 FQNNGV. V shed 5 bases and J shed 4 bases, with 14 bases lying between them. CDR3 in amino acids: CASSVAWGGYGYTF. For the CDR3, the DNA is TGTGCCAGCAGCGTGGCGTGGGGAGGCTATGGCTACACCTTC.

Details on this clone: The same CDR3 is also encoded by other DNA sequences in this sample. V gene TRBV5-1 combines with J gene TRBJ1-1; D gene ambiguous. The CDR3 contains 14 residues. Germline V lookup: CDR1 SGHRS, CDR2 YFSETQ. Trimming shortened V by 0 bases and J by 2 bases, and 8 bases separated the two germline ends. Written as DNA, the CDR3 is TGCGCCAGCAGCTTGGGGACCGGAAACACTGAAGCTTTCTTT. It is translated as CASSLGTGNTEAFF.

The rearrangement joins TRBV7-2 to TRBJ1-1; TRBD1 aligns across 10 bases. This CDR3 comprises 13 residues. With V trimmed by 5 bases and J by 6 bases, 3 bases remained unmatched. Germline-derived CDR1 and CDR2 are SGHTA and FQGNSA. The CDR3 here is CASSHGQGAEAFF. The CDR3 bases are TGTGCCAGCAGCCACGGACAGGGGGCTGAAGCTTTCTTT.

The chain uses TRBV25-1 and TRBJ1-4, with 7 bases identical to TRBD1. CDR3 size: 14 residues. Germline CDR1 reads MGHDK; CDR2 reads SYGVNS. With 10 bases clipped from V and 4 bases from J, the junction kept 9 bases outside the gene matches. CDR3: CATRDRVGNEKLFF. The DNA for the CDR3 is TGTGCCACCCGAGACAGGGTTGGTAATGAAAAACTGTTTTTT.

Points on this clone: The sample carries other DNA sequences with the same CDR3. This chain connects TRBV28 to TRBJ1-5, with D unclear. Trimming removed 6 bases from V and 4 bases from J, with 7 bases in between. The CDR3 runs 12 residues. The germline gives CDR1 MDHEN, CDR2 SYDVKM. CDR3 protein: CASRSGNQPQHF. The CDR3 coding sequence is TGTGCCAGCAGATCGGGAAATCAGCCCCAGCATTTT.